One sample yielded the 15 T cell receptor beta chains listed below, sequenced in a study of blood T cells in healthy people across ages. The use of a sample-barcoded 5' primer and a J-beta primer mix characterized a second PCR of about 7 to 12 cycles. TCRdb re-called the 5' RACE reads with MiXCR, one entry per CDR3 protein. The sample has about 1.5 million distinct CDR3 sequences, approximately 43% seen once. Sample: blood. These receptors all come from a woman aged 18-35 years in good health.

This clonotype was seen more than once but under ten times. The chain carries TRBV7-2 and TRBJ1-1; D is undetermined. Germline assignment: CDR1 SGHTA and CDR2 FQGNSA. The V gene lost 5 bases and the J gene lost 3 bases, with 10 bases spanning the gap. This CDR3 spans 13 amino acids. CDR3 sequence: CASSPTFYTEAFF. The CDR3 DNA is TGTGCCAGCAGCCCGACCTTCTACACTGAAGCTTTCTTT.

The chain combines TRBV28 with TRBJ2-7; no reliable D call. Matching the DNA end better, TRBJ2-5 makes the J call doubtful. The CDR3 runs to 11 residues. Germline V gene data show CDR1 as MDHEN and CDR2 as SYDVKM. The CDR3 sequence is CASSTTATQYF. CDR3 nucleotides: TGTGCCAGCAGCACCACGGCGACCCAGTACTTC.

This clonotype was observed at least ten times. V and J are TRBV7-9 and TRBJ2-3; 7 bases match TRBD2. CDR1 is SEHNR, CDR2 FQNEAQ, per germline (reference sequence). J was trimmed by 1 base and V by 3 bases; bases with no gene match: 4. CDR3 length: 15 amino acids. CDR3 DNA sequence: TGTGCCAGCAGCTTGGGAACTAGCGGCACAGATACGCAGTATTTT. Translated: CASSLGTSGTDTQYF.

In this sample, this clonotype turned up once. This chain uses TRBV30 with TRBJ2-1; 7 bases map to TRBD2. Germline CDR1 and CDR2: GTSNPN and SVGIG (reference sequence). With 2 bases clipped from V and 10 bases from J, the junction kept 8 bases outside the gene matches. This CDR3 is built from 13 residues. CDR3 sequence: CAWSRGRALEQFF. CDR3 nucleotides: TGTGCCTGGAGTCGTGGGAGGGCCTTAGAGCAGTTCTTC. The full variable domain, with the rest looked up from reference TRBV30 and TRBJ2-1, is SQTIHQWPATLVQPVGSPLSLECTVEGTSNPNLYWYRQAAGRGLQLLFYSVGIGQISSEVPQNLSASRPQDRQFILSSKKLLLSDSGFYLCAWSRGRALEQFFGPGTRLTVL.

This clonotype was observed a few times. This chain connects TRBV5-1 to TRBJ2-5; D gene ambiguous. The V gene lost 0 bases and the J gene lost 1 base, with 10 bases spanning the gap. CDR3 size: 15 residues. CDR1 is SGHRS, CDR2 YFSETQ, per germline. DNA of the CDR3: TGCGCCAGCAGCTTGGCCCCGGCCCTCCAAGAGACCCAGTACTTC. Protein: CASSLAPALQETQYF.

Turning to this clonotype: One junction end does not reproduce the germline sequence, and a read error may be involved. This rearrangement joins TRBV12-3 or TRBV12-4 to TRBJ1-4; D is uncertain. This CDR3 has 14 residues. CDR3 DNA: TGTGCCAGCAGCCTCGCCGTAACTAATGAAAGACTGTTTTTT. Translated, it gives CASSLAVTNERLFF.

The V gene is TRBV10-3, the J gene TRBJ2-3; D is undetermined. The CDR3 runs to 12 residues. Trimming cost V 6 bases and J 6 bases, with 10 bases left between them. Germline lookup yields CDR1 ENHRY and CDR2 SYGVKD. CDR3 nucleotides: TGTGCCATCAGCCAACGGAGCGATACGCAGTATTTT. Amino acids: CAISQRSDTQYF.

V is TRBV2 and J is TRBJ2-7; no definite D call. In germline, CDR1 is SNHLY, CDR2 FYNNEI. Trimming cost V 4 bases and J 2 bases, with 12 bases left between them. CDR3 length: 14 residues. CDR3 sequence (DNA): TGTGCCAGCAGTGGGTGGCGAAAGACCTACGAGCAGTACTTC. Translating gives CASSGWRKTYEQYF.

The rearrangement links TRBV3-1 to TRBJ1-1, with 8 bases identical to TRBD1. Germline V gene data show CDR1 as LGHDT and CDR2 as YNNKEL (reference sequence). V lost 4 bases and J lost 6; bases outside the gene matches: 10. The CDR3 covers 15 residues. The DNA of the CDR3 is TGTGCCAGCAGCCTACGGACAGGGAAGGGTCCTGAAGCTTTCTTT. Amino acids: CASSLRTGKGPEAFF.

The genes are TRBV6-1 and TRBJ1-5, with a possible D match to TRBD1 (6 bases). Between the trimmed V and J ends, which lost 4 bases and 0 bases, there was a span of 10 bases. Germline loops: CDR1 MNHNS, CDR2 SASEGT. The CDR3 has 15 amino acids. The CDR3 sequence is CASSVARGSNQPQHF. In nucleotides, the CDR3 is TGTGCCAGCAGTGTGGCCAGGGGTAGCAATCAGCCCCAGCATTTT.

The chain couples TRBV9 to TRBJ1-6, with a possible D match to TRBD1 (5 bases). CDR3 length equals 17 residues. Trimming stripped 0 bases from V and 6 bases from J, with 16 bases between. CDR1 SGDLS and CDR2 YYNGEE come from the germline V gene. CDR3 coding DNA: TGTGCCAGCAGCGTAGGGAACAACAGGATGGGTAATTCACCCCTCCACTTT. Translated, it gives CASSVGNNRMGNSPLHF.

Only a few counts were recorded for this clonotype. The chain joins TRBV6-5 to TRBJ1-2; D is unresolved. Germline V gene lookup returns CDR1 MNHEY and CDR2 SVGAGI. The CDR3 loop spans 13 amino acids. V lost 2 bases and J 6 bases, leaving 10 bases between the germline ends. The CDR3 spells CASSYRGVHGYTF. In DNA, the CDR3 is TGTGCCAGCAGTTACCGGGGAGTCCATGGCTACACCTTC.

This clonotype was seen a single time. This chain joins TRBV5-1 and TRBJ1-2, with 7 positions matching TRBD1. The CDR3 extends over 12 amino acids. Germline CDR1 is SGHRS and CDR2 is YFSETQ. The ends lost 3 bases at V and 10 bases at J; junction bases unmatched: 6. In DNA, the CDR3 is TGCGCCAGCAGCTGGGGGGACAGCGACTACACCTTC. It yields the protein CASSWGDSDYTF.

This clonotype has a handful of counts. V is TRBV5-1 and J is TRBJ2-5, with D perhaps TRBD1 (6 bases). V was trimmed by 4 bases and J by 2 bases, leaving 12 bases between them. There are 14 residues in the CDR3. The V gene's germline CDR1 is SGHRS and CDR2 YFSETQ. DNA for the CDR3: TGCGCCAGCAGCCCTATCGACAGGCAAGAGACCCAGTACTTC. Translated, it gives CASSPIDRQETQYF.

The genes are TRBV11-2 and TRBJ2-7; the D is unclear. The J call could be wrong; TRBJ2-5 is a better fit for the DNA end. The CDR3 is 13 amino acids. CDR1 is SGHAT, CDR2 FQNNGV, per germline. Here the CDR3 DNA reads TGTGCCAGCAGCTTAGCGGTCGCAGGGACCCAGTACTTC. Protein product: CASSLAVAGTQYF.